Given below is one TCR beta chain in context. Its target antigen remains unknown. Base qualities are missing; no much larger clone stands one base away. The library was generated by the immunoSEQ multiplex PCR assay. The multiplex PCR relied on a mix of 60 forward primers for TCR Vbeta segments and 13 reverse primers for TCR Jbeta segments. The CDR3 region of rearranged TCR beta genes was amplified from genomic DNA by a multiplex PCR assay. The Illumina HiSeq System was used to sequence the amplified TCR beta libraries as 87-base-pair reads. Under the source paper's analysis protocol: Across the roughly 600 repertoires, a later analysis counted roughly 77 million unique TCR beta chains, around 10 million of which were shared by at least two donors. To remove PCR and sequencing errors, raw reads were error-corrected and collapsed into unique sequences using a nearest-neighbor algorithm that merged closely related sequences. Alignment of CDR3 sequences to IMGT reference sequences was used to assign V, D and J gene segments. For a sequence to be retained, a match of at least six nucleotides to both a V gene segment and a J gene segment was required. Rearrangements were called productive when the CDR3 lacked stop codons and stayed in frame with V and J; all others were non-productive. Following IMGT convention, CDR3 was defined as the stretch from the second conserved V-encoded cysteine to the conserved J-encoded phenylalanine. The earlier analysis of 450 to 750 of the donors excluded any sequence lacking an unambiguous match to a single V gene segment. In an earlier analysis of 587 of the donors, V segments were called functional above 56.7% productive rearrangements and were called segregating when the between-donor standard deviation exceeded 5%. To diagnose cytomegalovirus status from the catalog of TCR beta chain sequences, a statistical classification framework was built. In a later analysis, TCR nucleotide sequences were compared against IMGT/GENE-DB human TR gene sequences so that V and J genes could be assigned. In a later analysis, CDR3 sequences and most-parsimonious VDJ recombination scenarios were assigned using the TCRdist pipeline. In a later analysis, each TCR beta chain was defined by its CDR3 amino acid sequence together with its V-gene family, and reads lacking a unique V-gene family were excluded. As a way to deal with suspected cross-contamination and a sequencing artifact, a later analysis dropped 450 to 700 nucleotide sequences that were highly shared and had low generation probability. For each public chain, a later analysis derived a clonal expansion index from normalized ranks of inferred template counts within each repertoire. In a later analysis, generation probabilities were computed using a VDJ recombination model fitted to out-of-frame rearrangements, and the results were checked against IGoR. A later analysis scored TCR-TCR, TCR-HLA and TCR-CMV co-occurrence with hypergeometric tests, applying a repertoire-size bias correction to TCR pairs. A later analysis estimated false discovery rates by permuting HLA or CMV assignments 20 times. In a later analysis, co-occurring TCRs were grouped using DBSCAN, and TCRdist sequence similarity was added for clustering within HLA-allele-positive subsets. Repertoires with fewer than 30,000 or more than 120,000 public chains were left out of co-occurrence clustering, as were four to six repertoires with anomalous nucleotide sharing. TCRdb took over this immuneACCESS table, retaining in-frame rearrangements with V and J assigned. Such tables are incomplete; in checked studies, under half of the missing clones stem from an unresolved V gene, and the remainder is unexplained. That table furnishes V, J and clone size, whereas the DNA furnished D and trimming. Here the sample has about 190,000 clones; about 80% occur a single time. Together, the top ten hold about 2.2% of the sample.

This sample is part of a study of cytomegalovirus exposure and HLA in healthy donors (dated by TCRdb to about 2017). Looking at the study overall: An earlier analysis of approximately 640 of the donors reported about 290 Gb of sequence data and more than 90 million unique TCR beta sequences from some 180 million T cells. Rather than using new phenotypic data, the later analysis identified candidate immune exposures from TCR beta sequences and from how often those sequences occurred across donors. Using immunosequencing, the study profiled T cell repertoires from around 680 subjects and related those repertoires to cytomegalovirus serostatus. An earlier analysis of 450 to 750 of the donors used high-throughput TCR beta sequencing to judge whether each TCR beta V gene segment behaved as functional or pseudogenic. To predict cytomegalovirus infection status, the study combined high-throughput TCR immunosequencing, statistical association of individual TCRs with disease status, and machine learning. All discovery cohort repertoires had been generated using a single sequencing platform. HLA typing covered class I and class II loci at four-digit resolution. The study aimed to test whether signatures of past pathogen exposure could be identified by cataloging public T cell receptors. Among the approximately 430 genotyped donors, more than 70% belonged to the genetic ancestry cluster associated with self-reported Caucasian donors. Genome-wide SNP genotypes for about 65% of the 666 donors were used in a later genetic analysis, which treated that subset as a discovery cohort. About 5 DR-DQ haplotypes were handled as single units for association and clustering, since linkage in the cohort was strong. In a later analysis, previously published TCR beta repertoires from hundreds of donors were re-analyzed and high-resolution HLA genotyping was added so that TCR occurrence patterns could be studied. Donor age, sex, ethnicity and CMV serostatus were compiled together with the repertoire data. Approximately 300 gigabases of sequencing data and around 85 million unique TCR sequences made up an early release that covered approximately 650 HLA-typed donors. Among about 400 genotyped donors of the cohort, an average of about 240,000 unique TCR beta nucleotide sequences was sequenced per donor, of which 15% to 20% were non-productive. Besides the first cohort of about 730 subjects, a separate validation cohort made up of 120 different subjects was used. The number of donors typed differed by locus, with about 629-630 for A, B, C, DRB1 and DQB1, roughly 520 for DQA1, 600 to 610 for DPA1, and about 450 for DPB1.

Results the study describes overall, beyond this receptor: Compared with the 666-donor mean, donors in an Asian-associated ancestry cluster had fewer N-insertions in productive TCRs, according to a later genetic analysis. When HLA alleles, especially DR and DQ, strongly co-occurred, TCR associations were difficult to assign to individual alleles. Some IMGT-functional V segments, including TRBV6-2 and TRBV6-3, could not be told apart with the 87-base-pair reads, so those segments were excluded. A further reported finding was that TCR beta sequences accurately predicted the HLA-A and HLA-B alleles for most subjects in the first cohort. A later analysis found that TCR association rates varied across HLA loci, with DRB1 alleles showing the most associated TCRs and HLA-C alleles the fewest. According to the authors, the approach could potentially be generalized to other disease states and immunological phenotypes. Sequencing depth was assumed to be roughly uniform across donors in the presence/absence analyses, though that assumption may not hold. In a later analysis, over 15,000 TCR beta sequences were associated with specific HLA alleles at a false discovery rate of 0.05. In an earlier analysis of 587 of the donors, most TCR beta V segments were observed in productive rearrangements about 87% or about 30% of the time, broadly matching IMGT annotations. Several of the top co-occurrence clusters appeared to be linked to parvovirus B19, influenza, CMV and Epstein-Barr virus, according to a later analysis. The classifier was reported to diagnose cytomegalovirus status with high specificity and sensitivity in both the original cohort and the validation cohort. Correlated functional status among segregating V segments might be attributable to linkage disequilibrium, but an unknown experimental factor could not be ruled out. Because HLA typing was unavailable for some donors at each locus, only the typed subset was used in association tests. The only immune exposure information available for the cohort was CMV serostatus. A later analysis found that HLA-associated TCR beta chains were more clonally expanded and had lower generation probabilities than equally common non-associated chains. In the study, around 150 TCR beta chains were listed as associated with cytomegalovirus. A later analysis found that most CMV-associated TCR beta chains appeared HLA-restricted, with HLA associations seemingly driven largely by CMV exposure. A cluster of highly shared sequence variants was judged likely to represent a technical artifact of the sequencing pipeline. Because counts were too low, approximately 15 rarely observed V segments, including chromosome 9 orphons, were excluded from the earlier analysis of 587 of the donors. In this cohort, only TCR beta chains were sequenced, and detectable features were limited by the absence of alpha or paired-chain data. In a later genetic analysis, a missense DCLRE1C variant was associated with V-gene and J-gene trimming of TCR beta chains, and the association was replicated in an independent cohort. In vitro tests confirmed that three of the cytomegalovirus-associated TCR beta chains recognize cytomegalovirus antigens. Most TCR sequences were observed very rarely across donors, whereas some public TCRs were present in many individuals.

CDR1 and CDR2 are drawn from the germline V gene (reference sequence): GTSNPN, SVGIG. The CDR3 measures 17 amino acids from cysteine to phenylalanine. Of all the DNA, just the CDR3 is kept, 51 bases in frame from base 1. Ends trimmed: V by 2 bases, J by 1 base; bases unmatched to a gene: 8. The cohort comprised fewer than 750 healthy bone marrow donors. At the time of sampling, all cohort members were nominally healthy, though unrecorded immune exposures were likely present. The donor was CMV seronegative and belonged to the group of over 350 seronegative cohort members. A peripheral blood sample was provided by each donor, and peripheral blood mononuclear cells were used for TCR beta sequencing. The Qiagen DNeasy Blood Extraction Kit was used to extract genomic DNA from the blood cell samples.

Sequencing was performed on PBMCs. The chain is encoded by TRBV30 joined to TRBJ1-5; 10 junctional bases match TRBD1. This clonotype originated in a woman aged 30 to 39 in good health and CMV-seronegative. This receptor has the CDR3 CAWSSGTGVRSNQPQHF. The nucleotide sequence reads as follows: TGTGCCTGGAGTTCCGGGACAGGGGTGAGGAGCAATCAGCCCCAGCATTTT.